This TCR beta chain came from a study of circulating tumor DNA in untreated peripheral T-cell lymphoma. Points from the study as a whole: After two cycles, ctDNA cleared in roughly 38% of serially sampled patients. In a couple of patients, ctDNA persisted after therapy without relapse for roughly 10 years. Tumor-specific clonotypes: identified in roughly 80% of patients, over 85% of baseline tissues.

Assay: immunoSEQ multiplex PCR; the TCRdb copy retains only in-frame clones and omits some. The sample has some 260 clones; 65% to 85% are singletons. Notes on this clone: Its antigen is not known.

CDR1 is SNHLY and CDR2 is FYNNEI in the germline V gene. The CDR3 has 15 amino acids. The trim removed 2 bases at V and 4 bases at J, leaving 2 bases unmatched. This TCR was sampled from a human donor with peripheral T-cell lymphoma. This chain connects TRBV2 to TRBJ2-2; 9 bases are shared with TRBD1. Sequencing was performed on cell-free DNA from blood serum. CDR3 bases: TGTGCCAGCAGTGAAACAGGGGGCATCACCGGGGAGCTGTTTTTT. Residues: CASSETGGITGELFF.